The 9 T cell receptor beta chains listed next were all sequenced from one sample in a study of T cell responses to AZD1222 COVID-19 vaccine. Some clones are missing from TCRdb's copy, which holds only in-frame ones; the method was immunoSEQ multiplex PCR. The table records approximately 200,000 clones, around 92% of them present only once. The specimen comprised peripheral blood, sampled on day 0 of AZD1222 vaccination. Every receptor here comes from an adult in good health.

The chain recombines TRBV5-1 with TRBJ2-7; the D is unclear. Deletions cut 1 base from V and 7 bases from J, with 6 bases between. The CDR3 runs 11 residues. CDR1 is SGHRS, CDR2 YFSETQ, per germline. Here the CDR3 reads CASSLLTEQYF. DNA of the CDR3: TGCGCCAGCAGCTTGTTAACAGAGCAGTACTTC.

The CDR3 loop reads CASSQSWTAYGYTF. For the CDR3, the DNA is TGCGCCAGCAGTCAATCGTGGACAGCCTATGGCTACACCTTC. This chain uses TRBV23-1 with TRBJ1-2, with D tentatively TRBD1 (6 bases). TRBV23-1 is labeled an ORF, and its function is uncertain. The CDR3 covers 14 residues. Trimming left V 0 bases short and J 4 bases short, with 9 bases between.

The CDR3 nucleotides read TGTGCCACCAGTGACGGGACTCGTCTCTCTGGAAACACCATATATTTT. The encoded protein is CATSDGTRLSGNTIYF. The rearrangement links TRBV24-1 to TRBJ1-3; tentatively, D is TRBD1 (5 bases). Germline V gives CDR1 KGHDR, CDR2 SFDVKD. This CDR3 comprises 16 residues. Deletions cut 4 bases from V and 0 bases from J, with 12 bases between.

This chain links TRBV6-1 with TRBJ1-1, with 8 bases lining up with TRBD1. Germline lookup yields CDR1 MNHNS and CDR2 SASEGT. Unmatched junction bases numbered 6, after V lost 2 bases and J lost 1 base. There are 16 residues in the CDR3. CDR3 coding DNA: TGTGCCAGCAGTGAATTCGGGGGGACAGGGAACACTGAAGCTTTCTTT. This translates into CASSEFGGTGNTEAFF.

This chain joins TRBV11-2 and TRBJ1-6; 9 bases fit TRBD1. From germline, CDR1 is SGHAT and CDR2 FQNNGV. With 5 bases clipped from V and 8 bases from J, the junction kept 7 bases outside the gene matches. This CDR3 has 15 residues. The CDR3 DNA is TGTGCCAGCAGCATCGGACGGACAGGGGATTCACCCCTCCACTTT. Translating it yields CASSIGRTGDSPLHF. Filled out from reference TRBV11-2 and TRBJ1-6, the complete variable domain reads EAGVAQSPRYKIIEKRQSVAFWCNPISGHATLYWYQQILGQGPKLLIQFQNNGVVDDSQLPKDRFSAERLKGVDSTLKIQPAKLEDSAVYLCASSIGRTGDSPLHFGNGTRLTVT.

CDR3 sequence: CASTQGQGNTEAFF. The CDR3 DNA reads as TGTGCCAGCACCCAGGGACAGGGGAACACTGAAGCTTTCTTT. The chain employs TRBV11-2 and TRBJ1-1; 9 bases are a match to TRBD1. V dropped 7 bases and J dropped 1; count of bases not matched to a gene: 4. Germline CDR1 is SGHAT and CDR2 is FQNNGV. The CDR3 consists of 14 residues.

This chain connects TRBV7-9 to TRBJ2-3, with TRBD2 matching 12 bases. The CDR3 is made up of 17 amino acids. The ends lost 4 bases at V and 0 bases at J; junction bases unmatched: 5. The germline V gene has CDR1 SEHNR and CDR2 FQNEAQ (reference sequence). DNA for the CDR3: TGTGCCAGCAGCTCGACTAGCGGGAGACCGAGCACAGATACGCAGTATTTT. Translation: CASSSTSGRPSTDTQYF.

This chain uses TRBV18 with TRBJ1-2; no clear D gene. V lost 3 bases and J 4 bases, leaving 21 bases between the germline ends. CDR1 KGHSH and CDR2 LQKENI come from the germline V gene. The CDR3 spans 17 residues. Here the CDR3 reads CASSPVGSGLGVYGYTF. CDR3 bases: TGTGCCAGCTCACCTGTAGGGTCTGGCCTAGGCGTCTATGGCTACACCTTC.

CDR3 loop: CASSVAGYYEQYF. CDR3 sequence (DNA): TGTGCCAGCAGTGTCGCGGGTTACTACGAGCAGTACTTC. The chain has TRBV2 and TRBJ2-7; D might be TRBD2 (5 bases). Trimming pared 4 bases from V and 3 bases from J, leaving 10 bases between. The germline V gene encodes CDR1 SNHLY and CDR2 FYNNEI. The CDR3 spans 13 residues.